These 6 T cell receptor beta chains came from one sample sequenced in a study of blood T cell repertoires in COVID-19. Sequencing used immunoSEQ multiplex PCR; TCRdb keeps in-frame clones, though not all of them. The sample has about 270,000 clones, roughly 91% seen once. Sequenced input: PBMCs or T cells enriched from blood (not recorded which). These receptors originate from a woman aged 40 to 50 with acute COVID-19.

The chain links TRBV12-3 or TRBV12-4 to TRBJ2-5, with TRBD2 matching over 11 bases. With V trimmed by 7 bases and J by 7 bases, 5 bases remained unmatched. The CDR3 covers 13 residues. The CDR3 sequence is CASTPLAGGTQYF. CDR3 nucleotides: TGTGCCAGCACCCCGCTAGCGGGAGGGACCCAGTACTTC.

This CDR3 is CASSFHRGNEQYF. The DNA of the CDR3 is TGCGCCAGCAGCTTTCACAGGGGGAACGAGCAGTACTTC. V is TRBV5-1 and J is TRBJ2-7; 8 positions match TRBD1. The J segment lost 5 bases and the V segment lost 2 bases, leaving 3 bases of the junction unmatched. CDR3 length: 13 amino acids. Germline V gives CDR1 SGHRS, CDR2 YFSETQ.

The chain employs TRBV7-3 and TRBJ1-5, with D perhaps TRBD1 (5 bases). The V gene's germline CDR1 is SGHTA and CDR2 FQGTGA. Trimming removed 3 bases from V and 5 bases from J, with 11 bases in between. The CDR3 is 14 residues long. CDR3 sequence reads: CASSLTGGDQPQHF. In nucleotides, the CDR3 is TGTGCCAGCAGCTTGACCGGGGGGGATCAGCCCCAGCATTTT.

The V gene is TRBV18, the J gene TRBJ2-3; 7 bases line up with TRBD2. CDR1 KGHSH and CDR2 LQKENI come from the germline V gene. The CDR3 length is 16 residues. V shed 3 bases and J 3 bases; nucleotides not matched to a gene: 9. This CDR3 is CASSPPRLAVTDTQYF. In DNA, the CDR3 is TGTGCCAGCTCACCTCCTAGACTAGCAGTAACAGATACGCAGTATTTT.

This chain joins TRBV7-8 and TRBJ1-2, with no clear D. Trimming took off 2 bases at V and 8 bases at J, with 9 bases between the two ends. This CDR3 is built from 12 residues. The V gene's germline CDR1 is SGHVS and CDR2 FQNEAQ. CDR3 residues: CASSLTAGGYTF. As DNA, the CDR3 is TGTGCCAGCAGCTTAACCGCAGGAGGCTACACCTTC.

The chain employs TRBV16 and TRBJ1-1, with 9 bases aligning to TRBD1. The CDR3 has 14 amino acids. CDR1 and CDR2 (germline): KGHSY, FQNENV. Trimming removed 0 bases from V and 8 bases from J; junction bases left unmatched: 4. The CDR3 DNA reads as TGTGCCAGCAGCCAATCGGGACAGGGAATCGAAGCTTTCTTT. Translation gives CASSQSGQGIEAFF.